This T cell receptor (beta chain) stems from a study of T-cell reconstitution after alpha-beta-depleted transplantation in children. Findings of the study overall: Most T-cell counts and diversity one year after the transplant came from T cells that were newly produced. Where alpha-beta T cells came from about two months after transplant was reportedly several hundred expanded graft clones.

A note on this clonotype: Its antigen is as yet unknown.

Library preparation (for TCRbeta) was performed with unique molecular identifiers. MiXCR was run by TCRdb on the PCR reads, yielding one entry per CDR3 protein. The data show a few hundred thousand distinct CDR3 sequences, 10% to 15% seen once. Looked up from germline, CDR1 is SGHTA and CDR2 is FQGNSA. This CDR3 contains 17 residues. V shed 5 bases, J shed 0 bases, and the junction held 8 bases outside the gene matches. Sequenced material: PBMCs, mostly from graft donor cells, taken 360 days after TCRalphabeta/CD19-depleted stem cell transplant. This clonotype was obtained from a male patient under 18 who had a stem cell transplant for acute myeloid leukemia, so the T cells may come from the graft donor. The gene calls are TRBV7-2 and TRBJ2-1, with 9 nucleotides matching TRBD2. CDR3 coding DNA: TGTGCCAGCAGCCACAGACTAGCGGAAAGCTCCTACAATGAGCAGTTCTTC. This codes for CASSHRLAESSYNEQFF.